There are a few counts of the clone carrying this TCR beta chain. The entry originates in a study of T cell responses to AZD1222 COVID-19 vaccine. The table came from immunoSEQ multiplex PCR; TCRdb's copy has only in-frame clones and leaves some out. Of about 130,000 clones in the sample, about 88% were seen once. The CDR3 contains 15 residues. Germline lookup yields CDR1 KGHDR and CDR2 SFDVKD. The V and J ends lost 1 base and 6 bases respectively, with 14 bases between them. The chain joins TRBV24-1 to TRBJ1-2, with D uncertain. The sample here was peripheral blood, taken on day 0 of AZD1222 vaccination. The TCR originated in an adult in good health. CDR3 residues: CATSDLVDGGHGYTF. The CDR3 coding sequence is TGTGCCACCAGTGATTTAGTCGACGGAGGGCATGGCTACACCTTC.